The 20 T cell receptor beta chains reported below all come from one sample, sequenced in a study of beta chain features in type 1 diabetes. Notes on the study in general: The study found moderately but significantly shorter TCRB CDR3s in all four CD4+ subsets of Type 1 diabetes patients.

Expressed TCRB transcripts were sequenced after all isolated RNA was converted to cDNA. Produced via immunoSEQ multiplex PCR; TCRdb's table is partial and in-frame only. This repertoire shows roughly 240,000 clones, around 24% found once; its top ten account for around 0.011%. The antigens for these receptors are not known. Input material: naive CD4+ T cells from blood. The receptors originated from a woman aged 25-40 years with type 1 diabetes.

This clone occurred a few times. The V call is TRBV9, the J call TRBJ1-3; no reliable D call. Trimming took 3 bases from V and 0 from J, leaving 7 bases between them. Germline-derived CDR1 and CDR2 are SGDLS and YYNGEE. This CDR3 spans 14 amino acids. CDR3 amino acids: CASSAVYSGNTIYF. The CDR3 bases are TGTGCCAGCAGCGCCGTATACTCTGGAAACACCATATATTTT. Looking up the rest from reference TRBV9 and TRBJ1-3 gives the full variable domain: DSGVTQTPKHLITATGQRVTLRCSPRSGDLSVYWYQQSLDQGLQFLIQYYNGEERAKGNILERFSAQQFPDLHSELNLSSLELGDSALYFCASSAVYSGNTIYFGEGSWLTVV.

This chain joins TRBV7-2 and TRBJ2-7; D might be TRBD2 (5 bases). Trimming removed 2 bases from V and 2 bases from J, with 13 bases in between. Germline V CDR1 and CDR2: SGHTA, FQGNSA. The CDR3 is 15 residues long. CDR3 loop: CASSLQPGIAYEQYF. CDR3 sequence (DNA): TGTGCCAGCAGCTTACAACCCGGGATCGCCTACGAGCAGTACTTC.

This clone was counted between two and nine times. The CDR3: CASSSAGATHYEQYF. CDR3 coding DNA: TGTGCCAGCAGTTCGGCAGGGGCCACCCACTACGAGCAGTACTTC. The chain joins TRBV6-5 to TRBJ2-7; a possible D gene is TRBD1 (6 bases). The CDR3 has 15 amino acids. The germline V and J ends were trimmed by 4 bases and 3 bases, with 16 bases remaining between them. Germline-derived CDR1 and CDR2 are MNHEY and SVGAGI.

This clone was observed a handful of times. This sequence joins TRBV6-5 and TRBJ2-7, with 8 bases fitting TRBD2. Trimming at V came to 0 bases and at J to 5 bases, leaving 6 bases not matched to a gene. The CDR3 contains 15 residues. Looked up from germline, CDR1 is MNHEY and CDR2 is SVGAGI. The CDR3 nucleotides are TGTGCCAGCAGTTACTCCCACTTAGCGGGGCACGAGCAGTACTTC. Translating gives CASSYSHLAGHEQYF.

This chain links TRBV14 with TRBJ2-2; TRBD2 aligns across 8 bases. The junction had 10 bases not matched to a gene; V was cut back by 2 bases and J by 5 bases. Germline V gene lookup returns CDR1 SGHDN and CDR2 FVKESK. The CDR3 is 17 amino acids. For the CDR3, the DNA is TGTGCCAGCAGCCAACGTCGTCGGGAGGGCCGAACCGGGGAGCTGTTTTTT. Residues: CASSQRRREGRTGELFF.

The rearrangement links TRBV5-1 to TRBJ2-1; TRBD2 agrees at 7 bases. The CDR3 is 16 residues long. CDR1 is SGHRS and CDR2 is YFSETQ in the germline V gene. V lost 1 base, J lost 5 bases, and 9 bases stayed unmatched. The CDR3 region is CASSLWEGPQNNEQFF. The CDR3 DNA is TGCGCCAGCAGCTTGTGGGAGGGACCTCAAAACAATGAGCAGTTCTTC.

V gene TRBV2 combines with J gene TRBJ1-1; D call uncertain. CDR3 length: 13 residues. Germline CDR1 reads SNHLY; CDR2 reads FYNNEI. Between the trimmed V and J ends, which lost 4 bases and 1 base, there was a span of 7 bases. The CDR3 region has the DNA TGTGCCAGCAGTGGACTGGCGAACACTGAAGCTTTCTTT. Translation gives CASSGLANTEAFF.

V and J are TRBV18 and TRBJ2-7; 10 bases map to TRBD2. With 3 bases clipped from V and 2 bases from J, the junction kept 4 bases outside the gene matches. This CDR3 region has 15 residues. Germline-derived CDR1 and CDR2 are KGHSH and LQKENI. The CDR3 here is CASSPSLAGAYEQYF. CDR3 sequence (DNA): TGTGCCAGCTCACCCTCTCTAGCGGGAGCCTACGAGCAGTACTTC.

The gene calls are TRBV6-1 and TRBJ1-2; a possible D gene is TRBD1 (5 bases). Trimming cost V 4 bases and J 0 bases, with 6 bases left between them. This CDR3 region has 13 residues. Germline V lookup: CDR1 MNHNS, CDR2 SASEGT. CDR3 loop: CASSGQPNYGYTF. In DNA form, the CDR3 reads TGTGCCAGCAGTGGACAGCCTAACTATGGCTACACCTTC.

The J gene is TRBJ1-5, the V gene TRBV27; tentatively, D is TRBD1 (5 bases). Germline CDR1 is MNHEY and CDR2 is SMNVEV (reference sequence). V shed 2 bases and J shed 7 bases, with 21 bases lying between them. This CDR3 region has 17 residues. The CDR3 sequence: CASSLTLGQPDRQPQHF. The CDR3 DNA sequence: TGTGCCAGCAGTTTAACCCTGGGGCAGCCCGATAGACAGCCCCAGCATTTT.

The chain uses TRBV5-4 and TRBJ1-1; 7 bases are shared with TRBD1. Germline V gene sequence: CDR1 SGHNT, CDR2 YYREEE (reference sequence). V lost 2 bases and J lost 11; bases outside the gene matches: 12. The CDR3 runs to 14 residues. The CDR3 loop is CASSLQGPEGQAFF. The CDR3 DNA sequence: TGTGCCAGCAGCTTACAGGGCCCGGAGGGACAGGCTTTCTTT.

This clone was seen a handful of times. One end of the junction does not line up with germline, which may come from a read error. The V and J genes are TRBV4-1 and TRBJ1-1, with 7 bases that match TRBD1. The CDR3 runs 16 residues. Germline CDR1 and CDR2: MGHRA and YSYEKL. CDR3 nucleotide sequence: TGCGCCAGCAGCCAAGATCTCAACCGGGGACAGCAAGAAGGTTTCTTT. Its protein is CASSQDLNRGQQEGFF.

This clone was detected a few times. The rearrangement joins TRBV4-1 to TRBJ2-5; 7 bases match TRBD2. Germline lookup yields CDR1 MGHRA and CDR2 YSYEKL. V lost 5 bases to trimming and J lost 2 bases; unmatched junction nucleotides: 8. The CDR3 is 15 amino acids. The CDR3 DNA follows: TGCGCCAGCAGCAAATTAATGCGGGGGCAAGAGACCCAGTACTTC. Amino acids: CASSKLMRGQETQYF.

This clone was seen a few times. V is TRBV2 and J is TRBJ1-2; D remains ambiguous. The germline V gene has CDR1 SNHLY and CDR2 FYNNEI. This CDR3 is 13 amino acids long. With 2 bases removed from V and 6 bases from J, the gap between germline ends came to 10 bases. In DNA, the CDR3 is TGTGCCAGCAGTGAATGGGAGGGAGATGGCTACACCTTC. It encodes CASSEWEGDGYTF.

This clone occurred a few times. This chain joins TRBV30 and TRBJ2-3, with D maybe TRBD1 (6 bases). Germline V gene sequence: CDR1 GTSNPN, CDR2 SVGIG (reference sequence). The CDR3 has 14 amino acids. Trimming pared 2 bases from V and 5 bases from J, leaving 14 bases between. The CDR3 coding sequence is TGTGCCTGGAGTCAGGGGTTGGTAGGAGATACGCAGTATTTT. This translates into CAWSQGLVGDTQYF.

The V call is TRBV9, the J call TRBJ1-2; TRBD1 aligns across 9 bases. Trimming cost V 7 bases and J 4 bases; bases outside gene matches: 2. Per the germline V gene, CDR1 is SGDLS and CDR2 is YYNGEE. This CDR3 contains 12 residues. In DNA, the CDR3 is TGTGCCAGCGGGGACAGGGTCTATGGCTACACCTTC. It encodes CASGDRVYGYTF.

In its sample, this clone was seen a few times. The J gene is TRBJ2-5, the V gene TRBV4-1; maybe TRBD1 (6 bases). The V gene lost 4 bases and the J gene lost 1 base, with 13 bases spanning the gap. The CDR3 runs to 15 residues. Germline V CDR1 and CDR2: MGHRA, YSYEKL. CDR3 region: CASSRMTGVQETQYF. The CDR3, as DNA: TGCGCCAGCAGCCGCATGACAGGAGTCCAAGAGACCCAGTACTTC.

V gene TRBV27 combines with J gene TRBJ2-6; 7 nucleotides match TRBD2. This CDR3 is built from 18 residues. V lost 0 bases, J lost 0 bases, and 5 bases stayed unmatched. CDR1 is MNHEY, CDR2 SMNVEV, per germline (reference sequence). For the CDR3, the DNA is TGTGCCAGCAGTTTATCTCGCGGCGGGGGCTCTGGGGCCAACGTCCTGACTTTC. It yields the protein CASSLSRGGGSGANVLTF.

This clone was found a few times. The gene calls are TRBV10-3 and TRBJ1-1, with D possibly TRBD1 on 5 matching bases. Germline values: CDR1 ENHRY, CDR2 SYGVKD. Trimming stripped 4 bases from V and 6 bases from J, with 9 bases between. This CDR3 comprises 12 residues. The CDR3 DNA sequence: TGTGCCATCAGTGTCGCGGGGGCTGAAGCTTTCTTT. Protein: CAISVAGAEAFF.

There are a few counts of this clone. The J gene is TRBJ1-1, the V gene TRBV9, with D perhaps TRBD1 (5 bases). This CDR3 spans 15 amino acids. The ends were cut back, 0 bases at V and 3 bases at J, with 12 bases in the middle. Germline-derived CDR1 and CDR2 are SGDLS and YYNGEE. CDR3 residues: CASSVEGQGYTEAFF. The CDR3 nucleotides are TGTGCCAGCAGCGTAGAGGGTCAGGGATACACTGAAGCTTTCTTT.